This is a list of T cell receptor beta chains from one sample in a study of response to subunit inactivated influenza vaccine. TCRdb fed the RT-PCR reads into MiXCR, producing one record per CDR3 protein. Among around 600,000 distinct CDR3 sequences, roughly 12% were seen once, and the ten largest hold approximately 11%. In addition, the sample was reused for a study of T cells expressing NK-cell markers.

The starting material was PBMCs from blood, obtained on the day of vaccination. Every receptor here comes from a man aged 50 to 59 who received an inactivated influenza vaccine. The CDR3 runs from the conserved cysteine through the conserved F or W. Fields, in order: J gene, V gene, clone size, CDR3 length, D gene, CDR3 DNA, CDR3 protein. The D gene is left open where the match is weak. Clone size, where shown, is once, few, many, or a class for clones that have expanded.

j_call: TRBJ2-3; v_call: TRBV24-1; clone_size: few; cdr3_length: 15; d_call: NA; cdr3_nt: TGTGCCACCAGTTCGTCAGGGGCCGGGCGGGATACGCAGTATTTT; cdr3_aa: CATSSSGAGRDTQYF
j_call: TRBJ2-3; v_call: TRBV29-1; clone_size: many; cdr3_length: 18; d_call: NA; cdr3_nt: TGCAGCGGGTCGGACAGCCTTTATAATAACGTAGACACAGATACGCAGTATTTT; cdr3_aa: CSGSDSLYNNVDTDTQYF
j_call: TRBJ2-2; v_call: TRBV7-2; clone_size: few; cdr3_length: 16; d_call: TRBD2; cdr3_nt: TGTGCCAGCAGCTTGACTAGCGGGTTTCCCACCGGGGAGCTGTTTTTT; cdr3_aa: CASSLTSGFPTGELFF
j_call: TRBJ2-1; v_call: TRBV6-5; clone_size: NA; cdr3_length: 17; d_call: TRBD2; cdr3_nt: TGTGCCAGCAGTTACTTAGCGGGAGGTCGCACAGGCAATGAGCAGTTCTTC; cdr3_aa: CASSYLAGGRTGNEQFF
j_call: TRBJ2-5; v_call: TRBV10-3; clone_size: many; cdr3_length: 11; d_call: NA; cdr3_nt: TGTGCCATCAGGGTGGGAGAGACCCAGTACTTC; cdr3_aa: CAIRVGETQYF
j_call: TRBJ2-3; v_call: TRBV7-2; clone_size: NA; cdr3_length: 14; d_call: NA; cdr3_nt: TGTGCCAGCAGCCCGGGGACTTACACAGATACGCAGTATTTT; cdr3_aa: CASSPGTYTDTQYF
j_call: TRBJ2-3; v_call: TRBV12-3/TRBV12-4; clone_size: few; cdr3_length: 17; d_call: NA; cdr3_nt: TGTGCCAGCAGTTTAGCAATGGGGCTAGTGGGCACAGATACGCAGTATTTT; cdr3_aa: CASSLAMGLVGTDTQYF
j_call: TRBJ1-4; v_call: TRBV27; clone_size: NA; cdr3_length: 15; d_call: NA; cdr3_nt: TGTGCCAGCAAATACCACAGGGCAACTAATGAAAAACTGTTTTTT; cdr3_aa: CASKYHRATNEKLFF
j_call: TRBJ1-2; v_call: TRBV6-1; clone_size: NA; cdr3_length: 15; d_call: TRBD1; cdr3_nt: TGTGCCAGCAGTCGAACAGGGGCGTTAATCTATGGCTACACCTTC; cdr3_aa: CASSRTGALIYGYTF
j_call: TRBJ1-6; v_call: TRBV5-1; clone_size: NA; cdr3_length: 15; d_call: TRBD1; cdr3_nt: TGCGCCAGCAGCTTAGACAGGGTCGATAATTCACCCCTCCACTTT; cdr3_aa: CASSLDRVDNSPLHF
j_call: TRBJ2-2; v_call: TRBV5-8; clone_size: few; cdr3_length: 18; d_call: NA; cdr3_nt: TGTGCCAGCAGCTTTTCGCCCTTCGGGACTGAGAACACCGGGGAGCTGTTTTTT; cdr3_aa: CASSFSPFGTENTGELFF
j_call: TRBJ2-3; v_call: TRBV20-1; clone_size: few; cdr3_length: 18; d_call: TRBD2; cdr3_nt: TGCAGTGCTACCGCCGCCTTGGGACTAGCGGGAGGCTCCGATACGCAGTATTTT; cdr3_aa: CSATAALGLAGGSDTQYF
j_call: TRBJ1-1; v_call: TRBV12-3/TRBV12-4; clone_size: many; cdr3_length: 14; d_call: TRBD1; cdr3_nt: TGTGCCAGCAGTGTAGGACAGGGGTGGACTGAAGCTTTCTTT; cdr3_aa: CASSVGQGWTEAFF
j_call: TRBJ2-3; v_call: TRBV29-1; clone_size: many; cdr3_length: 14; d_call: NA; cdr3_nt: TGCAGCGTTGTTTTGGGACCTCGCACAGATACGCAGTATTTT; cdr3_aa: CSVVLGPRTDTQYF
j_call: TRBJ2-1; v_call: TRBV20-1; clone_size: NA; cdr3_length: 10; d_call: NA; cdr3_nt: TGCAGTGCGCCATATGGTGAGCAGTTCTTC; cdr3_aa: CSAPYGEQFF
j_call: TRBJ2-7; v_call: TRBV7-9; clone_size: NA; cdr3_length: 15; d_call: TRBD2; cdr3_nt: TGTGCCAGCAGCCCAAAAGCGGGAGTAGCGGGTGAGCAGTACTTC; cdr3_aa: CASSPKAGVAGEQYF
j_call: TRBJ2-2; v_call: TRBV2; clone_size: few; cdr3_length: 15; d_call: NA; cdr3_nt: TGTGCCAGCAGTGTTGAGGGCCCATACACCGGGGAGCTGTTTTTT; cdr3_aa: CASSVEGPYTGELFF
j_call: TRBJ2-2; v_call: TRBV5-1; clone_size: few; cdr3_length: 15; d_call: TRBD1; cdr3_nt: TGCGCCAGCAGCTACCTACAGGGGACCACCGGGGAGCTGTTTTTT; cdr3_aa: CASSYLQGTTGELFF
j_call: TRBJ2-3; v_call: TRBV4-3; clone_size: NA; cdr3_length: 14; d_call: NA; cdr3_nt: TGCGCCAGCAGCCAAGATCTCTACACAGATACGCAGTATTTT; cdr3_aa: CASSQDLYTDTQYF
j_call: TRBJ1-2; v_call: TRBV5-1; clone_size: NA; cdr3_length: 14; d_call: NA; cdr3_nt: TGCGCCAGCAGCTTGGCCTCCCCATCCTATGGCTACACCTTC; cdr3_aa: CASSLASPSYGYTF
j_call: TRBJ2-3; v_call: TRBV11-2; clone_size: NA; cdr3_length: 18; d_call: TRBD2; cdr3_nt: TGTGCCAGCAGCTTAGGGGGACTAGCGGGAGAAGGGGGGGATACGCAGTATTTT; cdr3_aa: CASSLGGLAGEGGDTQYF
j_call: TRBJ2-3; v_call: TRBV11-2; clone_size: few; cdr3_length: 15; d_call: NA; cdr3_nt: TGTGCCAGCAGCTTAGTGGCCATTCCCACAGATACGCAGTATTTT; cdr3_aa: CASSLVAIPTDTQYF